One sample yielded the 32 T cell receptor beta chains listed below, sequenced in a study of blood T cell repertoires in COVID-19. The data were produced by immunoSEQ multiplex PCR, yet TCRdb's version contains in-frame clones alone and is incomplete. The table records hundreds of thousands of clones, roughly 80% of them present only once. The sequencing sample was made of peripheral blood. All receptors derive from a woman of 80 years or more with acute or convalescent COVID-19.

The chain uses TRBV3-1 (or the pseudogene TRBV3-2) and TRBJ1-2; 9 nucleotides align to TRBD1. Trimming at V came to 3 bases and at J to 6 bases, leaving 8 bases not matched to a gene. The CDR3 loop spans 15 amino acids. Per germline, CDR1 LGHDT and CDR2 YNNKEL (reference sequence). The CDR3 loop is CASSQFTGGLDGYTF. The CDR3 bases are TGTGCCAGCAGCCAGTTCACAGGGGGCCTTGATGGCTACACCTTC.

CDR3 coding DNA: TGTGCCAGTGCCACATCAGGGGGCGGCGGGGAGCTGTTTTTT. This encodes CASATSGGGGELFF. The rearrangement links TRBV19 to TRBJ2-2; 8 bases map to TRBD1. Germline assignment: CDR1 LNHDA and CDR2 SQIVND (reference sequence). The V and J ends lost 8 bases and 7 bases, in that order; junction bases with no gene match: 9. The CDR3 has 14 amino acids.

This clone has a single count. This chain connects TRBV27 to TRBJ2-1; 10 nucleotides align to TRBD1. Germline V gene data show CDR1 as MNHEY and CDR2 as SMNVEV (reference sequence). The CDR3 spans 16 residues. The V and J ends lost 6 bases and 3 bases, in that order; junction bases with no gene match: 8. The CDR3 nucleotides are TGTGCCAGCAGACAGACCGGGACAGGGGACTACAATGAGCAGTTCTTC. This translates into CASRQTGTGDYNEQFF.

In its sample, this clone was seen once. The V gene is TRBV7-9, the J gene TRBJ2-1; 7 nucleotides line up with TRBD1. This CDR3 is built from 14 residues. J lost 2 bases, V lost 6 bases, and 4 bases had no gene match. CDR1 is SEHNR, CDR2 FQNEAQ, per germline (reference sequence). CDR3 coding DNA: TGTGCCAGCAGAGGACAGGAACCCTACAATGAGCAGTTCTTC. This gives the protein CASRGQEPYNEQFF.

This clone was counted a few times. The V gene is TRBV15, the J gene TRBJ2-7, with a weak D call TRBD2 (5 bases). There are 13 residues in the CDR3. Trimming removed 0 bases at V and 7 bases at J, with 10 bases between. The V gene's germline CDR1 is LNHNV and CDR2 YYDKDF (reference sequence). The CDR3 spells CATSRDFGDEQYF. In DNA, the CDR3 is TGTGCCACCAGCAGAGATTTCGGGGATGAGCAGTACTTC.

The V gene is TRBV9, the J gene TRBJ1-2, with TRBD1 identical over 12 bases. This CDR3 spans 15 amino acids. The V segment lost 5 bases and the J segment 2 bases; nucleotides outside the gene matches: 4. Germline CDR1 reads SGDLS; CDR2 reads YYNGEE. CDR3 in DNA: TGTGCCAGCAGTCCAGGGACAGGGGGCAACTATGGCTACACCTTC. As protein: CASSPGTGGNYGYTF.

J is TRBJ1-5 and V is TRBV7-9, with D possibly matching TRBD1 (6 bases). This CDR3 region has 14 residues. Trimming stripped 4 bases from V and 3 bases from J, with 10 bases between. Germline lookup yields CDR1 SEHNR and CDR2 FQNEAQ (reference sequence). The CDR3 region is CASSSRDTNQPQHF. For the CDR3, the DNA is TGTGCCAGCAGCTCCCGGGACACCAATCAGCCCCAGCATTTT. Full variable domain (outside the CDR3, taken from reference TRBV7-9 and TRBJ1-5): DTGVSQNPRHKITKRGQNVTFRCDPISEHNRLYWYRQTLGQGPEFLTYFQNEAQLEKSRLLSDRFSAERPKGSFSTLEIQRTEQGDSAMYLCASSSRDTNQPQHFGDGTRLSIL.

The CDR3 coding sequence is TGTGCCAGCAGTTTATCCGGGACAGGTCAAACTGAAAAACTGTTTTTT. Translation gives CASSLSGTGQTEKLFF. The rearrangement joins TRBV28 to TRBJ1-4; 8 bases match TRBD1. Losses at the gene ends were 1 base for V and 7 bases for J; bases not matched to a gene: 8. This CDR3 is 16 amino acids long. CDR1 is MDHEN, CDR2 SYDVKM, per germline.

The chain recombines TRBV7-6 with TRBJ1-2; D is possibly TRBD1 (5 bases). V lost 1 base to trimming and J lost 6 bases, with 12 bases between them. Germline V gene lookup returns CDR1 SGHVS and CDR2 FNYEAQ. The CDR3 sequence is 14 residues long. The CDR3 coding sequence is TGTGCCAGCAGCTTAGGGCAGGGCAGTCATGGCTACACCTTC. Protein sequence: CASSLGQGSHGYTF.

The V gene is TRBV3-1 (or the pseudogene TRBV3-2), the J gene TRBJ1-4; D is possibly TRBD1 (6 bases). Per the germline V gene, CDR1 is LGHDT and CDR2 is YNNKEL (reference sequence). Trimming took off 2 bases at V and 3 bases at J, with 10 bases between the two ends. The CDR3 covers 15 residues. CDR3 DNA sequence: TGTGCCAGCAGCCAATGGGACATCTCTAATGAAAAACTGTTTTTT. Translated, it gives CASSQWDISNEKLFF.

The gene calls are TRBV11-2 and TRBJ1-2; 7 bases fit TRBD1. The germline V gene has CDR1 SGHAT and CDR2 FQNNGV. This CDR3 comprises 16 residues. V dropped 2 bases and J dropped 5; count of bases not matched to a gene: 11. DNA of the CDR3: TGTGCCAGCAGCTTAAACCCGACAGGGCCCGATTATGGCTACACCTTC. Amino acids: CASSLNPTGPDYGYTF.

The chain is built from TRBV7-3 and TRBJ2-2, with D unclear. Germline CDR1 reads SGHTA; CDR2 reads FQGTGA. With 5 bases removed from V and 9 bases from J, the gap between germline ends came to 16 bases. The CDR3 has 14 residues. This chain's CDR3 is CASSQDTFGRELFF. The CDR3 region has the DNA TGTGCCAGCAGCCAAGACACTTTCGGCCGGGAGCTGTTTTTT.

This chain joins TRBV7-2 and TRBJ2-3; 13 positions agree with TRBD2. From germline, CDR1 is SGHTA and CDR2 FQGNSA. The CDR3 spans 18 residues. J lost 4 bases, V lost 0 bases, and 7 bases had no gene match. The CDR3 region has the DNA TGTGCCAGCAGCTTAGCCAAAGGACTAGCGGGGGCTGCAGATACGCAGTATTTT. This codes for CASSLAKGLAGAADTQYF.

The rearrangement links TRBV14 to TRBJ1-1; 9 bases match TRBD1. V was clipped by 2 bases and J by 5 bases; unmatched bases: 6. The CDR3 is 15 amino acids. Germline V gene sequence: CDR1 SGHDN, CDR2 FVKESK. The CDR3 coding sequence is TGTGCCAGCAGCCAAAAGACAGGGGGGGGGACTGAAGCTTTCTTT. This encodes CASSQKTGGGTEAFF.

J is TRBJ2-7 and V is TRBV7-3; 7 positions agree with TRBD2. The CDR3 sequence is 14 residues long. Germline-derived CDR1 and CDR2 are SGHTA and FQGTGA. Germline trimming cut 5 bases from V and 1 base from J; bases unmatched to any gene: 5. The CDR3 is CASSPWTSSYEQYF. The CDR3 DNA sequence: TGTGCCAGCAGCCCCTGGACTAGTTCCTACGAGCAGTACTTC.

The chain is built from TRBV12-3 or TRBV12-4 and TRBJ1-5; TRBD1 matches at 7 bases. Trimming removed 5 bases from V and 9 bases from J; junction bases left unmatched: 7. The CDR3 runs 13 residues. CDR3 DNA: TGTGCCAGCAGTCCGGACAGGAGTTGGCCCCAGCATTTT. This gives the protein CASSPDRSWPQHF.

This sequence joins TRBV19 and TRBJ1-1, with TRBD1 matching 9 bases. The ends lost 3 bases at V and 4 bases at J; junction bases unmatched: 3. Per the germline V gene, CDR1 is LNHDA and CDR2 is SQIVND (reference sequence). CDR3 size: 14 residues. CDR3 nucleotides: TGTGCCAGTAGTATCCGGGACAGGGTCACTGAAGCTTTCTTT. Protein: CASSIRDRVTEAFF.

J is TRBJ2-5 and V is TRBV3-1 (or the pseudogene TRBV3-2); 10 bases are shared with TRBD2. The CDR3 covers 14 residues. Trimming took 2 bases from V and 14 from J; bases not matched to a gene: 11. Germline loops: CDR1 LGHDT, CDR2 YNNKEL (reference sequence). In nucleotides, the CDR3 is TGTGCCAGCAGCCAACTAGCGGGGGACGCAGTCGTCTACTTC. Protein product: CASSQLAGDAVVYF.

J is TRBJ2-7 and V is TRBV6-5; maybe TRBD2 (5 bases). In germline, CDR1 is MNHEY, CDR2 SVGAGI. The V gene lost 7 bases and the J gene lost 5 bases, with 18 bases spanning the gap. This CDR3 comprises 14 residues. DNA of the CDR3: TGTGCCAGCAACCGAGACCGGGGTACCCACGAGCAGTACTTC. Amino acid sequence: CASNRDRGTHEQYF.

The V call is TRBV5-4, the J call TRBJ2-2; 8 nucleotides line up with TRBD1. Unmatched junction bases numbered 4, after V lost 2 bases and J lost 4 bases. The CDR3 covers 15 residues. CDR1 and CDR2 (germline): SGHNT, YYREEE (reference sequence). CDR3 nucleotide sequence: TGTGCCAGCAGCTTTGGCAGGGGGCGCACCGGGGAGCTGTTTTTT. Amino acid sequence: CASSFGRGRTGELFF.

This chain uses TRBV5-8 with TRBJ1-5, with no clear D. CDR1 is SGHTS and CDR2 is YDEGEE in the germline V gene. Trimming left V 2 bases short and J 5 bases short, with 8 bases between. This CDR3 spans 13 amino acids. This chain's CDR3 is CASSLFPDQPQHF. CDR3 sequence (DNA): TGTGCCAGCAGCTTATTCCCGGATCAGCCCCAGCATTTT.

V gene TRBV27 combines with J gene TRBJ1-6; 7 bases are a match to TRBD1. With V trimmed by 7 bases and J by 3 bases, 9 bases remained unmatched. Germline values: CDR1 MNHEY, CDR2 SMNVEV (reference sequence). This CDR3 is 16 amino acids long. The CDR3: CASNLTGRDYNSPLHF. CDR3 nucleotides: TGTGCCAGCAACCTGACAGGGAGAGACTATAATTCACCCCTCCACTTT.

V is TRBV2 and J is TRBJ1-2; 11 bases agree with TRBD1. The CDR3 length is 14 residues. The V gene end was trimmed by 6 bases and the J gene end by 3 bases; junction bases not matched to a gene: 3. From germline, CDR1 is SNHLY and CDR2 FYNNEI. The CDR3 region is CASRRTGGDYGYTF. CDR3 DNA sequence: TGTGCCAGCAGACGGACAGGGGGCGACTATGGCTACACCTTC.

This rearrangement joins TRBV2 to TRBJ1-1; D is perhaps TRBD1 (5 bases). Germline V CDR1 and CDR2: SNHLY, FYNNEI. This CDR3 contains 15 residues. Trimming pared 1 base from V and 4 bases from J, leaving 13 bases between. This chain's CDR3 is CASSEGRGMRTEAFF. In DNA, the CDR3 is TGTGCCAGCAGTGAAGGGCGGGGGATGCGCACTGAAGCTTTCTTT.

Comment on this clone: Other DNA sequences in the sample encode the same CDR3. The V call is TRBV3-1 (or the pseudogene TRBV3-2), the J call TRBJ2-7, with 7 bases matching TRBD1. Germline values: CDR1 LGHDT, CDR2 YNNKEL (reference sequence). The V segment lost 2 bases and the J segment 3 bases; nucleotides outside the gene matches: 1. The CDR3 consists of 13 residues. The CDR3 reads CASSQSGGYEQYF. For the CDR3, the DNA is TGTGCCAGCAGCCAATCAGGGGGCTACGAGCAGTACTTC.

This sequence joins TRBV7-2 and TRBJ2-1, with TRBD2 matching 7 bases. The length of the CDR3 is 16 residues. From germline, CDR1 is SGHTA and CDR2 FQGNSA. The trim removed 1 base at V and 3 bases at J, leaving 6 bases unmatched. This CDR3 reads CASSLDWASGYNEQFF. CDR3 DNA sequence: TGTGCCAGCAGCTTAGATTGGGCTAGCGGCTACAATGAGCAGTTCTTC. Looking up the rest from reference TRBV7-2 and TRBJ2-1 gives the full variable domain: GAGVSQSPSNKVTEKGKDVELRCDPISGHTALYWYRQSLGQGLEFLIYFQGNSAPDKSGLPSDRFSAERTGGSVSTLTIQRTQQEDSAVYLCASSLDWASGYNEQFFGPGTRLTVL.

The chain couples TRBV15 to TRBJ2-1, with unresolved D. The CDR3 loop spans 14 amino acids. V lost 6 bases and J lost 0, with 9 bases in between. Germline CDR1 reads LNHNV; CDR2 reads YYDKDF (reference sequence). The CDR3 sequence: CATSGSSSYNEQFF. DNA for the CDR3: TGTGCCACCAGTGGCTCCAGCTCCTACAATGAGCAGTTCTTC.

This rearrangement joins TRBV18 to TRBJ1-1; perhaps TRBD1 as D (5 bases). Germline V gene lookup returns CDR1 KGHSH and CDR2 LQKENI. There are 15 residues in the CDR3. V lost 3 bases to trimming and J lost 3 bases, with 14 bases between them. The CDR3 region has the DNA TGTGCCAGCTCACCCTTAACAGGCCTCGACACTGAAGCTTTCTTT. As protein: CASSPLTGLDTEAFF.

The chain uses TRBV28 and TRBJ1-4; 10 nucleotides line up with TRBD1. The CDR3 covers 15 residues. Per germline, CDR1 MDHEN and CDR2 SYDVKM. The V and J ends lost 5 bases and 6 bases, in that order; junction bases with no gene match: 6. The CDR3 DNA reads TGTGCCAGCAGTACCCTCGGGACAGGGGATGAAAAACTGTTTTTT. It is translated as CASSTLGTGDEKLFF.

The rearrangement links TRBV5-1 to TRBJ2-5, with 12 bases aligning to TRBD2. Germline CDR1 reads SGHRS; CDR2 reads YFSETQ. This CDR3 comprises 17 residues. Trimming took 0 bases from V and 1 from J; bases not matched to a gene: 4. This CDR3 reads CASSLGSLAGGQETQYF. The CDR3 region has the DNA TGCGCCAGCAGCTTGGGATCACTAGCGGGGGGCCAAGAGACCCAGTACTTC.

The V and J genes are TRBV12-5 and TRBJ1-2; possible D gene TRBD1, 5 bases. Per the germline V gene, CDR1 is LGHNT and CDR2 is FRNRAP. CDR3 length: 16 residues. Trimming removed 2 bases from V and 5 bases from J, with 18 bases in between. The CDR3 is CASGLYPGRVGYGYTF. CDR3 nucleotide sequence: TGTGCTAGTGGTTTGTACCCTGGCAGGGTGGGTTATGGCTACACCTTC.

The V gene is TRBV24-1, the J gene TRBJ2-1; TRBD1 matches at 10 bases. The CDR3 has 15 amino acids. Germline CDR1 is KGHDR and CDR2 is SFDVKD. V shed 4 bases, J shed 4 bases, and the junction held 3 bases outside the gene matches. CDR3 in DNA: TGTGCCACCAGTGACTCGGACAGGGGGTACAATGAGCAGTTCTTC. Translating gives CATSDSDRGYNEQFF.